This section outlines one T cell receptor beta chain sequence together with its context. Antigen: not known. This sample was included in a study of T cell responses to AZD1222 COVID-19 vaccine. Study-level points and caveats: Most donors were white British, females outnumbered males, and clonal diversity was possibly underestimated. The study identified only a handful of AZD1222 recipients as seropositive at baseline. Vaccine-associated CD4 TCRs ranged over spike, dominating at 160-218 and 743-854.

This table comes from immunoSEQ multiplex PCR, and its TCRdb copy is limited to in-frame clones, with some not included. The sample records more than 150,000 clones, 80% to 95% being singletons. This CDR3 region has 13 residues. J lost 8 bases, V lost 2 bases, and 5 bases had no gene match. Germline lookup yields CDR1 SQVTM and CDR2 ANQGSEA. This TCR derives from an adult who received the AZD1222 COVID-19 vaccine. This chain links TRBV29-1 with TRBJ1-2; 10 bases fit TRBD1. The sequencing used peripheral blood, collected 28 days after the second AZD1222 dose. DNA of the CDR3: TGCAGCGTTGAACCCGACAGGGGGCAAGGCTACACCTTC. This translates into CSVEPDRGQGYTF.